A single sample is the source of the 28 T cell receptor beta chains below, sequenced in a study of T cells in Graves' hyperthyroidism and ophthalmopathy. Using RNA transcripts as the source, TCR beta CDR3 regions were amplified. First-round RT-PCR of the TCR CDR3 relied on the HTBI primer set. MiXCR, applied by TCRdb to the multiplex PCR reads, yields one record per CDR3 protein. The sample contains approximately 600,000 distinct CDR3 sequences, 13% to 15% of which appear only once. Sequenced sample: blood. The receptors come from a woman under 30 with Graves' ophthalmopathy.

This chain uses TRBV19 with TRBJ2-1, with 9 nucleotides matching TRBD2. This CDR3 contains 15 residues. With 5 bases clipped from V and 7 bases from J, the junction kept 9 bases outside the gene matches. The V gene's germline CDR1 is LNHDA and CDR2 SQIVND (reference sequence). CDR3 bases: TGTGCCAGTAGTCTACTAGCGGCGGGGGGGAATGAGCAGTTCTTC. Its protein is CASSLLAAGGNEQFF.

The V gene is TRBV7-2, the J gene TRBJ1-6; D gene uncertain. The ends were cut back, 5 bases at V and 7 bases at J, with 12 bases in the middle. The CDR3 contains 14 residues. Germline V CDR1 and CDR2: SGHTA, FQGNSA. CDR3 protein: CASSPGRLNSPLHF. CDR3 sequence (DNA): TGTGCCAGCAGCCCGGGGAGGCTGAATTCACCCCTCCACTTT.

There are many counts of this clonotype. The chain employs TRBV6-5 and TRBJ2-7; TRBD1 agrees at 7 bases. Germline assignment: CDR1 MNHEY and CDR2 SVGAGI. With 0 bases clipped from V and 0 bases from J, the junction kept 2 bases outside the gene matches. The CDR3 length is 15 residues. CDR3 nucleotides: TGTGCCAGCAGTTACTCGGGGACAGTCTCCTACGAGCAGTACTTC. It translates to CASSYSGTVSYEQYF.

This clonotype was detected many times. The chain uses TRBV11-1 and TRBJ2-3; D is uncertain. The V end was cut by 5 bases, the J end by 2 bases, with 11 bases between. CDR1 and CDR2 from the germline V gene are SGHAT and FQDESV (reference sequence). This CDR3 spans 14 amino acids. The CDR3 spells CASSPYYLTDTQYF. CDR3 in DNA: TGTGCCAGCAGCCCGTATTATCTCACAGATACGCAGTATTTT.

The table lists this clonotype with many counts. The chain carries TRBV11-3 and TRBJ2-1; TRBD2 aligns across 8 bases. After removal of 0 bases from V and 6 bases from J, the junction contained 4 bases not matched to a gene. The length of the CDR3 is 15 residues. CDR1 SGHNT and CDR2 YENEEA come from the germline V gene. The CDR3 reads CASSLDPAGGNEQFF. In DNA, the CDR3 is TGTGCCAGCAGCTTAGATCCTGCGGGAGGCAATGAGCAGTTCTTC.

This clonotype was observed many times. The chain carries TRBV18 and TRBJ1-5; a weak D match, TRBD1 (5 bases). From germline, CDR1 is KGHSH and CDR2 LQKENI. The CDR3 extends over 16 amino acids. V dropped 0 bases and J dropped 1 base, with 10 bases sitting between them. The CDR3 DNA sequence: TGTGCCAGCTCACCACCGAGGGGAAGGAGCAATCAGCCCCAGCATTTT. Protein sequence: CASSPPRGRSNQPQHF.

This clonotype occurred many times. V is TRBV7-2 and J is TRBJ1-1, with 8 nucleotides matching TRBD1. There are 14 residues in the CDR3. CDR1 and CDR2 from the germline V gene are SGHTA and FQGNSA. V dropped 0 bases and J dropped 11; count of bases not matched to a gene: 8. CDR3 protein: CASSLATGERGAFF. The DNA of the CDR3 is TGTGCCAGCAGCTTAGCGACAGGGGAAAGGGGCGCTTTCTTT.

This clonotype was counted many times. The chain combines TRBV2 with TRBJ2-3; a possible D gene is TRBD1 (5 bases). The CDR3 has 16 residues. The V gene lost 2 bases and the J gene lost 2 bases, with 14 bases spanning the gap. CDR1 is SNHLY and CDR2 is FYNNEI in the germline V gene. For the CDR3, the DNA is TGTGCCAGCAGTGAATACGCAGGGATATACACAGATACGCAGTATTTT. This sequence encodes CASSEYAGIYTDTQYF.

This clonotype was seen repeatedly, ten times or more. The J gene is TRBJ2-7, the V gene TRBV7-9; TRBD2 aligns across 13 bases. Germline assignment: CDR1 SEHNR and CDR2 FQNEAQ (reference sequence). The CDR3 totals 14 residues. The junction had 7 bases not matched to a gene; V was cut back by 10 bases and J by 4 bases. In DNA, the CDR3 is TGTGCCATCACTAGCGGGAGGGCAGGGTACGAGCAGTACTTC. Translated, it gives CAITSGRAGYEQYF.

Of note for this clonotype: Since a much larger clone is just one base distant, this may be a read error. The conserved phenylalanine or tryptophan is not found at the CDR3 terminus, so this likely reflects a read error. The chain couples TRBV18 to TRBJ1-1; D unresolved. V was clipped by 3 bases and J by 3 bases, with 11 bases between them. This CDR3 has 14 residues. CDR1 is KGHSH and CDR2 is LQKENI in the germline V gene. CDR3 in amino acids: CASSPGDSDTEAFL. In DNA, the CDR3 is TGTGCCAGCTCACCTGGGGATTCTGACACTGAAGCTTTCCTT.

This clonotype was recorded many times. This chain uses TRBV18 with TRBJ1-1; no definite D call. The length of the CDR3 is 15 residues. V dropped 0 bases and J dropped 1 base, with 9 bases sitting between them. Per the germline V gene, CDR1 is KGHSH and CDR2 is LQKENI. CDR3 loop: CASSPPSEPNTEAFF. CDR3 nucleotide sequence: TGTGCCAGCTCACCACCGTCAGAACCGAACACTGAAGCTTTCTTT.

This clonotype has a count of ten or more. The chain has TRBV30 and TRBJ1-1, with D unresolved. The CDR3 has 13 amino acids. V lost 2 bases and J 1 base, leaving 8 bases between the germline ends. The V gene's germline CDR1 is GTSNPN and CDR2 SVGIG (reference sequence). In DNA form, the CDR3 reads TGTGCCTGGAGTCTGAGGGCGAACACTGAAGCTTTCTTT. It is translated as CAWSLRANTEAFF.

This rearrangement joins TRBV9 to TRBJ2-1; D is unresolved. Per germline, CDR1 SGDLS and CDR2 YYNGEE. The V gene lost 0 bases and the J gene lost 9 bases, with 13 bases spanning the gap. The CDR3 is 14 amino acids. CDR3 DNA: TGTGCCAGCAGCGTAGCAGGCTTCTCTGGTGAGCAGTTCTTC. This gives the protein CASSVAGFSGEQFF.

The sample holds many counts of this clonotype. The chain joins TRBV7-2 to TRBJ2-7; D is uncertain. V dropped 5 bases and J dropped 4 bases, with 12 bases sitting between them. The germline CDR1 and CDR2 sequences are SGHTA and FQGNSA. The CDR3 covers 13 residues. This CDR3 is CASSRWPSYEQYF. Here the CDR3 DNA reads TGTGCCAGCAGCAGATGGCCCAGTTACGAGCAGTACTTC.

The rearrangement joins TRBV9 to TRBJ2-7; 8 bases agree with TRBD2. This CDR3 contains 15 residues. Trimming at V came to 0 bases and at J to 6 bases, leaving 8 bases not matched to a gene. Germline V gene data show CDR1 as SGDLS and CDR2 as YYNGEE. The CDR3 is CASSVGEAGGLEQYF. The CDR3 nucleotides are TGTGCCAGCAGCGTAGGGGAGGCGGGAGGCCTCGAGCAGTACTTC.

This clonotype was observed at least ten times. The V and J genes are TRBV11-3 and TRBJ2-1; 8 bases are a match to TRBD1. V dropped 4 bases and J dropped 8; count of bases not matched to a gene: 10. The germline CDR1 and CDR2 sequences are SGHNT and YENEEA. The CDR3 consists of 15 residues. Here the CDR3 DNA reads TGTGCCAGCAGCTCCAGGACAGGGAACGGTCATGAGCAGTTCTTC. Translation gives CASSSRTGNGHEQFF.

The chain combines TRBV7-9 with TRBJ1-2; 7 bases align to TRBD1. Germline values: CDR1 SEHNR, CDR2 FQNEAQ (reference sequence). The junction had 17 bases not matched to a gene; V was cut back by 3 bases and J by 4 bases. CDR3 length: 18 residues. This CDR3 is CASSFSIDRAKDLYGYTF. The CDR3 bases are TGTGCCAGCAGCTTTTCCATCGACAGGGCCAAGGACCTCTATGGCTACACCTTC.

This clonotype has ten or more counts. The J gene is TRBJ2-1, the V gene TRBV29-1; no clear D. Germline CDR1 SQVTM, CDR2 ANQGSEA. This CDR3 contains 13 residues. V was clipped by 7 bases and J by 6 bases, with 16 bases between them. CDR3: CSARNGPRNEQFF. The CDR3 DNA reads as TGCAGCGCTAGAAATGGACCCCGCAATGAGCAGTTCTTC.

This clonotype showed up many times. This chain joins TRBV12-3 or TRBV12-4 and TRBJ1-6; 8 bases fit TRBD1. J gave up 6 bases and V 6 bases, and 7 bases lay outside the gene matches. This CDR3 has 15 residues. Here the CDR3 reads CASRSGQGGNSPLHF. The DNA of the CDR3 is TGTGCCAGCAGAAGCGGACAGGGAGGTAATTCACCCCTCCACTTT.

At least ten counts were recorded for this clonotype. The chain has TRBV7-2 and TRBJ1-2, with 8 bases aligning to TRBD1. In germline, CDR1 is SGHTA, CDR2 FQGNSA. The CDR3 is 16 amino acids. The V gene end was trimmed by 0 bases and the J gene end by 4 bases; junction bases not matched to a gene: 7. The CDR3 reads CASSLALSGGTYGYTF. The DNA for the CDR3 is TGTGCCAGCAGCTTAGCGCTTTCAGGGGGCACCTATGGCTACACCTTC. Filled out from reference TRBV7-2 and TRBJ1-2, the complete variable domain reads GAGVSQSPSNKVTEKGKDVELRCDPISGHTALYWYRQSLGQGLEFLIYFQGNSAPDKSGLPSDRFSAERTGGSVSTLTIQRTQQEDSAVYLCASSLALSGGTYGYTFGSGTRLTVV.

This clonotype was seen many times. The CDR3 DNA reads as TGCGCCAGCAGCCATCCCCTAGCCCGGTGGAATGAGCAGTTCTTC. This encodes CASSHPLARWNEQFF. This sequence joins TRBV4-1 and TRBJ2-1; the D gene is possibly TRBD2 (5 bases). Per the germline V gene, CDR1 is MGHRA and CDR2 is YSYEKL. The CDR3 contains 15 residues. The ends were cut back, 3 bases at V and 7 bases at J, with 16 bases in the middle.

This clonotype occurred a few times. The V gene is TRBV30, the J gene TRBJ1-4; perhaps TRBD1 as D (5 bases). V dropped 2 bases and J dropped 8 bases, with 21 bases sitting between them. CDR3 length: 16 amino acids. Germline V gene sequence: CDR1 GTSNPN, CDR2 SVGIG (reference sequence). The CDR3: CAWSLHLGGAEEKLFF. In nucleotides, the CDR3 is TGTGCCTGGAGTCTCCACCTCGGAGGGGCTGAGGAAAAACTGTTTTTT. The whole variable domain, filled in from reference TRBV30 and TRBJ1-4, reads SQTIHQWPATLVQPVGSPLSLECTVEGTSNPNLYWYRQAAGRGLQLLFYSVGIGQISSEVPQNLSASRPQDRQFILSSKKLLLSDSGFYLCAWSLHLGGAEEKLFFGSGTQLSVL.

V gene TRBV29-1 combines with J gene TRBJ2-2, with 13 bases identical to TRBD2. J was trimmed by 3 bases and V by 7 bases; bases with no gene match: 11. From germline, CDR1 is SQVTM and CDR2 ANQGSEA. This CDR3 region has 17 residues. This CDR3 reads CSEGTSGRAGHTGELFF. DNA for the CDR3: TGCAGCGAAGGAACTAGCGGGAGGGCAGGCCACACCGGGGAGCTGTTTTTT.

Ten or more counts support this clonotype. The chain employs TRBV2 and TRBJ2-3; D unclear. The CDR3 has 12 amino acids. Germline V lookup: CDR1 SNHLY, CDR2 FYNNEI. Trimming pared 7 bases from V and 4 bases from J, leaving 9 bases between. Here the CDR3 DNA reads TGTGCCAGCAAGGCCTCTCCAGATACGCAGTATTTT. Translating it yields CASKASPDTQYF.

J is TRBJ2-1 and V is TRBV5-1; no definite D call. The V gene's germline CDR1 is SGHRS and CDR2 YFSETQ. CDR3 length equals 12 residues. V was clipped by 4 bases and J by 8 bases, with 10 bases between them. The CDR3 sequence is CASSDLKDEQFF. In DNA, the CDR3 is TGCGCCAGCAGCGACCTTAAGGATGAGCAGTTCTTC.

This clonotype was counted ten times or more. The V call is TRBV20-1, the J call TRBJ2-7; D is unclear. The CDR3 loop spans 13 amino acids. Germline CDR1 is DFQATT and CDR2 is SNEGSKA (reference sequence). Trimming cost V 0 bases and J 2 bases, with 8 bases left between them. This CDR3 reads CSAREGSTYEQYF. CDR3 nucleotide sequence: TGCAGTGCTAGAGAGGGCAGCACCTACGAGCAGTACTTC.

This clonotype was counted ten times or more. The chain recombines TRBV29-1 with TRBJ2-4; TRBD2 might be the D (6 bases). This CDR3 comprises 16 residues. Germline V lookup: CDR1 SQVTM, CDR2 ANQGSEA. V was clipped by 1 base and J by 1 base, with 14 bases between them. The CDR3 nucleotides read TGCAGCGTTGAAGTGGGAGGCTTCCGGGCCAAAAACATTCAGTACTTC. Translation gives CSVEVGGFRAKNIQYF. The full variable domain, completed using reference TRBV29-1 and TRBJ2-4, is SAVISQKPSRDICQRGTSLTIQCQVDSQVTMMFWYRQQPGQSLTLIATANQGSEATYESGFVIDKFPISRPNLTFSTLTVSNMSPEDSSIYLCSVEVGGFRAKNIQYFGAGTRLSVL.

Concerning this clonotype: One base away lies a much larger clone, so this may be a sequencing read error. This chain links TRBV12-3 or TRBV12-4 with TRBJ2-3; no definite D call. The CDR3 is 16 residues long. CDR3 bases: TGTGCCAGCAGTTCCAGCGTTCACACCCGCACAGATATGCAGTATTTT. This encodes CASSSSVHTRTDMQYF.